A selection of T cell receptor beta chains follows, all from one sample in a study of breast tumors, draining lymph nodes, adjacent tissues. TCRdb reanalysed the multiplex PCR reads using MiXCR and keeps one entry per CDR3 protein. The sample holds some 230,000 distinct CDR3 sequences, less than 40% seen once. The material sequenced was axillary lymph node tissue. Receptors were obtained from a female donor with breast cancer. Some clones in this sample may be carry-over from other donors' samples. Both conserved end residues are trimmed from each CDR3. Fields, in order: V gene, J gene, D gene, CDR3 protein. D genes are given only for firm matches.

V: TRBV7-2; J: TRBJ1-6; D: TRBD1; CDR3: ASSLGRGQSNSPLH
V: TRBV9; J: TRBJ2-7; D: -; CDR3: ASSGGPGPSYEQY
V: TRBV27; J: TRBJ2-7; D: TRBD1; CDR3: ASWDRGVIYEQY
V: TRBV5-4; J: TRBJ2-5; D: -; CDR3: ASSLYRAVQETQY
V: TRBV7-9; J: TRBJ2-3; D: TRBD2; CDR3: ASSLASSGGAGTQY
V: TRBV20-1; J: TRBJ2-5; D: TRBD1; CDR3: SAPTTGGRGQETQY
V: TRBV11-2; J: TRBJ2-7; D: -; CDR3: ASSLGQGLPYEQY
V: TRBV5-1; J: TRBJ1-5; D: -; CDR3: ASSLLGVGQPQH
V: TRBV20-1; J: TRBJ2-7; D: TRBD2; CDR3: SARDAGTSGRKGYEQY
V: TRBV5-1; J: TRBJ2-7; D: -; CDR3: ASSLAGIGGEQY
V: TRBV2; J: TRBJ1-6; D: -; CDR3: ASSIRGRFTPLH
V: TRBV6-1; J: TRBJ2-6; D: -; CDR3: ASSGFGTAGANVLT
V: TRBV11-3; J: TRBJ1-2; D: -; CDR3: ASSLAPRGRAVNYGYT
V: TRBV4-2; J: TRBJ2-1; D: -; CDR3: ASSQELMRDLNNEQF
V: TRBV4-1; J: TRBJ2-4; D: -; CDR3: ASSQPSFGNIQY
V: TRBV29-1; J: TRBJ1-2; D: -; CDR3: SLALLAGANYGYT
V: TRBV19; J: TRBJ2-7; D: -; CDR3: ASSLMTGIYEQY
V: TRBV5-1; J: TRBJ1-4; D: -; CDR3: ASSGSGASNEKLF
V: TRBV25-1; J: TRBJ1-2; D: TRBD1; CDR3: ASSPSGQYSGYT
V: TRBV2; J: TRBJ1-5; D: TRBD1; CDR3: ASRGQVGNQPQH
V: TRBV3-1; J: TRBJ2-5; D: -; CDR3: ASSLQSLGQY
V: TRBV14; J: TRBJ2-6; D: -; CDR3: ASSQEGGLAGANVLT
V: TRBV7-9; J: TRBJ2-5; D: TRBD2; CDR3: ASSVSRLAGETQY
V: TRBV24-1; J: TRBJ2-7; D: -; CDR3: ATSNGRGRTEQY
V: TRBV3-1; J: TRBJ2-6; D: -; CDR3: ASSQDLYSGANVLT
V: TRBV5-4; J: TRBJ2-5; D: TRBD2; CDR3: ASSSGRAPGGQETQY
V: TRBV3-2; J: TRBJ2-5; D: -; CDR3: ASSPRAGGRETQY
V: TRBV28; J: TRBJ1-2; D: TRBD1; CDR3: ASSFPGQVGYT
V: TRBV20-1; J: TRBJ2-1; D: TRBD1; CDR3: SAPDRGLGNEQF
V: TRBV12-5; J: TRBJ1-2; D: -; CDR3: ASGLDPGRVGYT
V: TRBV7-9; J: TRBJ1-2; D: TRBD1; CDR3: ASSQDNRGGYT
V: TRBV2; J: TRBJ1-5; D: -; CDR3: ASSEVASKGNQPQH